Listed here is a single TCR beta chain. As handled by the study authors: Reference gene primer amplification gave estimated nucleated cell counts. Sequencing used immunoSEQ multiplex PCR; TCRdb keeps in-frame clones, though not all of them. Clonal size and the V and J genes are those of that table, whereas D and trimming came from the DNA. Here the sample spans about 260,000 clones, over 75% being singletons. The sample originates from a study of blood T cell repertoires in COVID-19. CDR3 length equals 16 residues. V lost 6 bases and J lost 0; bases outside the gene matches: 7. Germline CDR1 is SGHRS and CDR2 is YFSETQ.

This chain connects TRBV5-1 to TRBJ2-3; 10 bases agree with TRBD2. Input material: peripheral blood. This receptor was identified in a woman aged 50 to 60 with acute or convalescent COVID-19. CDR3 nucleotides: TGCGCCAGCACCCCGGGACTAGCGCTTAGCACAGATACGCAGTATTTT. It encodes CASTPGLALSTDTQYF.